The sequence of this T cell receptor beta chain was determined in a study of T cells in Graves' hyperthyroidism and ophthalmopathy (dated by TCRdb to the late 2010s). The study in broad terms: Peripheral blood samples were taken at the time of initial diagnosis, prior to any treatment. An independent validation cohort of under 20 hyperthyroidism patients and more than 15 patients who later progressed to ophthalmopathy tested prospective prediction of ophthalmopathy. The study also compared thyroid tissue and blood T-cell repertoires from roughly six Graves' hyperthyroidism patients. The roughly 91 discovery patients were randomly split 7:3 into training and test sets. Following sampling, methimazole starting at 30 mg daily was given to hyperthyroidism patients, and high-dose intravenous methylprednisolone was given to ophthalmopathy patients. The paper reports TCR Vbeta CDR3 sequencing of over 120 peripheral blood samples: under 45 ophthalmopathy, approximately 74 hyperthyroidism and around 17 progressor patients. To identify TCR V-J signatures that set the groups apart, the researchers used a discovery cohort of about a hundred patients, made up of fewer than 50 with Graves' ophthalmopathy and 55 to 65 with stable Graves' hyperthyroidism. What the research found in general, with its limitations: Blood samples also contained most of the expanded thyroid clonotypes (frequency above 0.001), which suggests that blood repertoires may reflect thyroid immune responses. A 13 V-J signature model separated ophthalmopathy from stable hyperthyroidism, with nearly 90% sensitivity and 81% to 82% specificity in cross-validation and 80%/75% in testing. No statistical method was used to set the sample size in advance, and investigators knew the group allocation. In validation, the model predicted progression to ophthalmopathy with around 71% sensitivity and approximately 78% specificity, a median of around six months before onset.

For this clonotype: No cognate antigen has been identified for it. Base-call qualities are not available, and no considerably larger clone is one nucleotide away.

The TCR beta CDR3 regions were amplified from the RNA transcripts. The TCR CDR3 was subjected to a first round of RT-PCR using the HTBI primer set and the Qiagen OneStep RT-PCR kit. The libraries were constructed in a second round of multiplex PCR and then size-selected and purified. The libraries were sequenced on an Illumina HiSeq2000 using paired-end 100 bp reads. The study's processing was this. SOAPnuke was used to process the raw data, throwing out any read that contained adapters or uncalled bases, had a mean Phred below 15, or lacked an exact constant-primer or identifier match. High-quality paired reads were merged using COPE v1.2.5, and each unique nucleotide sequence was defined as a clonotype. Clonotypes were aligned to IMGT TRBV, TRBD and TRBJ reference segments using MiTCR v1.1. The analysis was restricted to V-J combinations with a frequency above 0.0001, which together covered 99.2% of the repertoires. A TCS score was defined as the ratio of F50 (clonal expansion) to E x V (chaos), with BLOSUM62-based TCRdist applied between CDR3 peptides within each V-J. Welch's t-statistics and random forest reduced roughly 530 V-J features to under 15, which were used in a naive Bayes classifier (R e1071). The Morisita-Horn index was used to measure how similar the thyroid and blood repertoires were. TCRdb handled the public reads itself, with Q25 trimming in fastp and clone calling in MiXCR, and kept productive beta chains. Rows are combined by CDR3 protein, so each entry shows the most common genes and DNA. The V and J calls follow TCRdb's processing rather than the paper's. Present in this sample are more than 50,000 distinct CDR3 sequences, approximately 57% of which were seen just once. The ten largest make up approximately 3.4% of the sample.

Ophthalmopathy patients had moderately to severely active disease, with a Clinical Activity Score of 3 or more, a NOSPECS grade of 4 or more, and a disease duration of less than 3 months. The study excluded patients with uncontrolled infections, other autoimmune diseases, pregnancy or lactation. Diagnoses were based on clinical symptoms, serum thyroxine and TRAb, thyroid ultrasound and orbital computed tomography. PBMCs were isolated from approximately 10 ml of fresh peripheral blood by Ficoll-Paque density gradient centrifugation. Total RNA was extracted using Trizol reagent, and RNA quality was assessed on an Agilent 2100 Bioanalyzer. Relative to germline, V is missing 5 bases and J is missing 3 bases, with 5 bases of the junction outside any gene match. CDR1 and CDR2, looked up from the germline V gene, are MNHNS and SASEGT. From the cysteine through the phenylalanine, the CDR3 covers 15 amino acids. Kept here is only the CDR3 DNA, which spans 45 bases and is read in frame from base 1.

Rearrangement joined TRBV6-1 to TRBJ2-1, and 9 junctional nucleotides match TRBD2. The receptor comes from a woman aged 55-70 years with Graves' ophthalmopathy. The specimen was blood. Read as DNA, the sequence is TGTGCCAGCAGTCGCGGGACTAGCAGCTACAATGAGCAGTTCTTC. It translates as CASSRGTSSYNEQFF.